This TCR beta chain came from a study of cytomegalovirus exposure and HLA in healthy donors. V was trimmed by 3 bases and J by 5 bases, leaving 5 bases between them. Per germline, CDR1 DFQATT and CDR2 SNEGSKA (reference sequence). This CDR3 contains 10 residues. Assay used: immunoSEQ multiplex PCR; TCRdb lists only in-frame clones, some missing. This sample has some 260,000 clones; 90% occur once, and the top ten carry just over 3%. Study-level points and caveats: That first-cohort TCR clusters tended to co-occur in the approximately 120 validation repertoires was found in a later analysis.

A note on this clone: Its antigen is as yet unknown.

This sequence originates from a woman younger than 45 in good health and CMV-seronegative. What was sequenced was PBMCs. V gene TRBV20-1 combines with J gene TRBJ2-7; maybe TRBD1 (5 bases). The CDR3 coding sequence is TGCAGTGCTAGCAGGGACGAGCAGTACTTC. It is translated as CSASRDEQYF.